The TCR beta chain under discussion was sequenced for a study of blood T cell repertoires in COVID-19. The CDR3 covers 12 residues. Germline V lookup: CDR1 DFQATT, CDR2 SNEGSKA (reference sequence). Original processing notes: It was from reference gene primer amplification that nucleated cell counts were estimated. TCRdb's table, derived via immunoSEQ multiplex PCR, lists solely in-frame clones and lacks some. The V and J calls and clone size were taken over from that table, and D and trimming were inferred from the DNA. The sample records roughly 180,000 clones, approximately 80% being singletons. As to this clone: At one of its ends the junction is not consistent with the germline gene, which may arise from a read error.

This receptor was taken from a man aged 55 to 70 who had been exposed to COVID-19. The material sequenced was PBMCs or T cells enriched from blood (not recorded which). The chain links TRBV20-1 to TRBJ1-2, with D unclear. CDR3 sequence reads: CSASRGNDGYTF. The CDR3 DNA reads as TGCAGTGCTAGTCGGGGTAACGATGGCTACACCTTC.